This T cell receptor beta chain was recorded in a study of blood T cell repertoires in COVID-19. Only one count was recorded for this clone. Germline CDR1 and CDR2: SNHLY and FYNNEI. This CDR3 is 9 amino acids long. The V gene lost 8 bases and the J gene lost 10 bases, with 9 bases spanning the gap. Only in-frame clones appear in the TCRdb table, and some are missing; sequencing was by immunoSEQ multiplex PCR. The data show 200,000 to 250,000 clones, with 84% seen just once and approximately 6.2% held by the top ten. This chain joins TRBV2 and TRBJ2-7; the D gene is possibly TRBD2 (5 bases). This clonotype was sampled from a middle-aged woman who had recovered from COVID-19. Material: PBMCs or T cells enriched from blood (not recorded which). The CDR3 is CASGLIQYF. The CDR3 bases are TGTGCCAGCGGACTGATCCAGTACTTC.